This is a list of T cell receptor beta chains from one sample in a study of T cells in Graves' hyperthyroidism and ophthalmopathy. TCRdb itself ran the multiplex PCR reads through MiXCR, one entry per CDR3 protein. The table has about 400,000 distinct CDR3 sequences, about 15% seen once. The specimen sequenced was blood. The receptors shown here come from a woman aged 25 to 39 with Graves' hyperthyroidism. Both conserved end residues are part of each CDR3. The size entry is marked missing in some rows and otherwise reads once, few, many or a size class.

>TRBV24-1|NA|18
CATSERNPGGAPGDDHTF
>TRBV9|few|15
CASSEGGGPSYEQYF
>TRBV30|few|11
CAWSVEDKAFF
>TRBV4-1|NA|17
CASSQDNAGVSYHEQFF
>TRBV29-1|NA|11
CSVAVTGELFF
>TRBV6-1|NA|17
CASILPEASGNTGELFF
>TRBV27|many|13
CASRSGSTDTQYF
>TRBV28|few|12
CASSSNVAGGFF
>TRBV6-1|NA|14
CASNRDTLRNEQFF
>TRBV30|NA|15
CAWSVSGGYSYGYTF
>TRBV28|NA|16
CASSYGEREYTDTQYF
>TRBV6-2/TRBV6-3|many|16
CASSYSTPSWSVEQYF
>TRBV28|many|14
CASILGVNTGELFF
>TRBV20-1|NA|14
CSTQGTSSYNEQLF
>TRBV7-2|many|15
CASSKTSGRVDTQYF
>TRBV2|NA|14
CASTRDPTNEKLFF
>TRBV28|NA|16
CASSRRPGRKDEKLFF
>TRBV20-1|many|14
CSARDHLLSYEQYF
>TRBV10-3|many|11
CAISINNEQFF
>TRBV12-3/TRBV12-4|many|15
CASSSSGGTNSPLHF
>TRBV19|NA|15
CASSIDRLYTGELFF
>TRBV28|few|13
CASSFRSGNEQYF
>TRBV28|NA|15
CASSLFGGGRETQYF